This T cell receptor beta chain came from a study of T cell responses to AZD1222 COVID-19 vaccine. Study observations and caveats: Every sample of the repertoires postdated the peak T cell response. Most donors were white British, females outnumbered males, and clonal diversity was possibly underestimated. Close to half of all spike-specific TCRs reportedly target regions of the variants that are unmutated.

CDR3 size: 15 residues. Germline V gene sequence: CDR1 SEHNR, CDR2 FQNEAQ (reference sequence). Trimming removed 5 bases from V and 7 bases from J; junction bases left unmatched: 5. The protocol was immunoSEQ multiplex PCR, while the TCRdb copy is restricted to in-frame clones and leaves out a portion. The table shows about 26,000 clones, with roughly 85% occurring only once. For this clone: Its antigen is as yet unknown.

The chain recombines TRBV7-9 with TRBJ1-6; TRBD1 aligns across 10 bases. This receptor was taken from an adult who received the AZD1222 COVID-19 vaccine. The sample was peripheral blood, taken 28 days after the second AZD1222 dose. This CDR3 reads CASSAGTGANSPLHF. The CDR3 nucleotides read TGTGCCAGCAGCGCCGGGACAGGGGCGAATTCACCCCTCCACTTT. The variable domain in full, with the rest retrieved from reference TRBV7-9 and TRBJ1-6, is DTGVSQNPRHKITKRGQNVTFRCDPISEHNRLYWYRQTLGQGPEFLTYFQNEAQLEKSRLLSDRFSAERPKGSFSTLEIQRTEQGDSAMYLCASSAGTGANSPLHFGNGTRLTVT.